This TCR beta chain came from a study of blood T cell repertoires in COVID-19. In the study overall: The study drew acute and convalescent COVID-19 samples from the United States, Italy and Spain. T cells, B-cell-depleted T cells, or PBMCs provided the cDNA or gDNA that served as material.

Followed longitudinally, the Seattle patients had been enrolled during active infection. Source study methods: Reference gene primer amplification in the assay estimated nucleated cell counts. Measured with immunoSEQ multiplex PCR; TCRdb has only the in-frame clones, and not every one. Clonal size and the V and J genes are those of that table, whereas D and trimming came from the DNA. The sample has around 370,000 clones, 87% seen once; the top ten hold roughly 6.3%. The CDR3 has 17 amino acids. The V and J ends lost 3 bases and 4 bases, in that order; junction bases with no gene match: 7. In germline, CDR1 is SGHDT, CDR2 YYEEEE.

The sequenced material came from peripheral blood. The receptor was derived from a woman in her forties or fifties with COVID-19, enrolled during active disease. This chain links TRBV5-6 with TRBJ1-4; TRBD1 matches 12 bases. The CDR3: CASSWGTGGKGNEKLFF. The DNA for the CDR3 is TGTGCCAGCAGCTGGGGGACAGGGGGCAAGGGTAATGAAAAACTGTTTTTT.